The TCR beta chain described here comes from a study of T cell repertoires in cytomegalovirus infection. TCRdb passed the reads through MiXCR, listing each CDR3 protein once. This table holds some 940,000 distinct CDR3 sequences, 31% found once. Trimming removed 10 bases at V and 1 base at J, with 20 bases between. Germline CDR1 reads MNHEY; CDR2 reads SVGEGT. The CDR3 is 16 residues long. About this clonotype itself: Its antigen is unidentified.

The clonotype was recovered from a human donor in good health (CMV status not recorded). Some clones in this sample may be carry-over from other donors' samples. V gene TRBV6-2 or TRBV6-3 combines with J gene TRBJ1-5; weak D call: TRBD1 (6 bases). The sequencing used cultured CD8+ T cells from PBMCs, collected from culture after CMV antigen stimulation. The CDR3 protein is CANSLQGSWSNQPQHF. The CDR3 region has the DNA TGTGCCAACAGCCTACAGGGAAGTTGGAGCAATCAGCCCCAGCATTTT.